The 32 T cell receptor beta chains in this list originate from one sample, sequenced in a study of low-dose radiotherapy and immunotherapy resistance in tumors. Primers used for first-strand cDNA, a TRAV- and TRBV-specific set, covered both alpha and beta chains. Amplification of TCRs used a constant-region primer and V-primer adapter for 20 PCR cycles. TCRdb independently ran MiXCR on the reads; one entry per CDR3 protein. This table holds just over 90,000 distinct CDR3 sequences, 20% to 25% found once. Documented time point: after trial treatment. As to treatment: LDRT plus nivolumab, ipilimumab, low-dose cyclophosphamide and aspirin (RACIN trial). The sample consisted of PBMCs, taken after low-dose radiotherapy plus immunotherapy. These receptors all come from a female donor with ovarian cancer.

At least ten counts were recorded for this clonotype. V and J are TRBV20-1 and TRBJ2-3; D is perhaps TRBD1 or TRBD2 (6 bases each). The CDR3 has 14 residues. From germline, CDR1 is DFQATT and CDR2 SNEGSKA (reference sequence). V shed 6 bases and J shed 2 bases, with 15 bases lying between them. CDR3 sequence: CSAPGAPSTDTQYF. Here the CDR3 DNA reads TGCAGTGCACCGGGGGCCCCCTCCACAGATACGCAGTATTTT.

In this sample, this clonotype turned up a few times. J is TRBJ2-3 and V is TRBV28, with D possibly TRBD1 on 5 matching bases. The CDR3 totals 15 residues. Germline V gene sequence: CDR1 MDHEN, CDR2 SYDVKM. Trimming pared 3 bases from V and 3 bases from J, leaving 13 bases between. CDR3 coding DNA: TGTGCCAGCAGTTTGGGGCCCGGTGGGACAGATACGCAGTATTTT. Translation gives CASSLGPGGTDTQYF.

This clonotype came up a few times. The CDR3 DNA sequence: TGTGCCAGCTCCCGTGACAGGGGCGAGCAGTACTTC. This translates into CASSRDRGEQYF. This rearrangement joins TRBV18 to TRBJ2-7; TRBD1 matches 8 bases. Germline V lookup: CDR1 KGHSH, CDR2 LQKENI. The CDR3 contains 12 residues. The J segment lost 6 bases and the V segment lost 6 bases, leaving 4 bases of the junction unmatched.

This clonotype has at least ten counts. The V call is TRBV29-1, the J call TRBJ2-5; D assignment may be TRBD1 or TRBD2 (5 bases each). Trimming took 4 bases from V and 3 from J, leaving 6 bases between them. Germline V CDR1 and CDR2: SQVTM, ANQGSEA. The CDR3 contains 11 residues. CDR3 sequence reads: CSVGGEETQYF. Written as DNA, the CDR3 is TGCAGCGTTGGAGGGGAAGAGACCCAGTACTTC.

This clonotype showed up many times. The chain combines TRBV6-2 or TRBV6-3 with TRBJ2-2; no reliable D call. CDR1 is MNHEY, CDR2 SVGEGT, per germline. V was trimmed by 8 bases and J by 2 bases, leaving 12 bases between them. The CDR3 has 14 amino acids. As DNA, the CDR3 is TGTGCCAGCGCGAGGACGGAAAACACCGGGGAGCTGTTTTTT. This sequence encodes CASARTENTGELFF.

Many counts were recorded for this clonotype. The rearrangement joins TRBV2 to TRBJ1-2; D unclear. Germline CDR1 is SNHLY and CDR2 is FYNNEI. CDR3 length: 15 amino acids. Trimming removed 1 base at V and 5 bases at J, with 14 bases between. CDR3 amino acids: CASSEGPWARYGYTF. In nucleotides, the CDR3 is TGTGCCAGCAGTGAAGGGCCCTGGGCCCGGTATGGCTACACCTTC.

This clonotype was observed at least ten times. V and J are TRBV7-8 and TRBJ2-7, with TRBD2 matching over 11 bases. Germline V CDR1 and CDR2: SGHVS, FQNEAQ. CDR3 length equals 16 residues. V dropped 5 bases and J dropped 4; count of bases not matched to a gene: 10. CDR3 DNA sequence: TGTGCCAGCAGCCCCTCTTGGGTAGCGGGAGGGTACGAGCAGTACTTC. Its protein is CASSPSWVAGGYEQYF. Using reference TRBV7-8 and TRBJ2-7 for the parts outside the CDR3, the full variable domain is GAGVSQSPRYKVAKRGQDVALRCDPISGHVSLFWYQQALGQGPEFLTYFQNEAQLDKSGLPSDRFFAERPEGSVSTLKIQRTQQEDSAVYLCASSPSWVAGGYEQYFGPGTRLTVT.

The CDR3 nucleotides are TGTGCCAGCAGCGTAGGATGGGACAGGGGATCCTACGAGCAGTACTTC. This codes for CASSVGWDRGSYEQYF. V gene TRBV9 combines with J gene TRBJ2-7, with TRBD1 matching 10 bases. Germline V lookup: CDR1 SGDLS, CDR2 YYNGEE. V gave up 0 bases and J gave up 1 base; unmatched junction bases: 4. This CDR3 region has 16 residues.

The V gene is TRBV5-4, the J gene TRBJ2-4; no clear D. The CDR3 totals 14 residues. V lost 0 bases and J 2 bases, leaving 6 bases between the germline ends. From germline, CDR1 is SGHNT and CDR2 YYREEE (reference sequence). The CDR3 reads CASSLEGTKNIQYF. The CDR3 DNA follows: TGTGCCAGCAGCTTGGAAGGGACCAAAAACATTCAGTACTTC.

This clonotype was seen ten or more times. The chain uses TRBV2 and TRBJ2-3, with D tentatively TRBD1 (6 bases). Trimming took off 4 bases at V and 5 bases at J, with 16 bases between the two ends. CDR1 and CDR2 from the germline V gene are SNHLY and FYNNEI. This CDR3 contains 15 residues. CDR3 residues: CASSVGPGAGDTQYF. The CDR3 DNA follows: TGTGCCAGCAGTGTCGGGCCAGGGGCTGGAGATACGCAGTATTTT.

This clonotype has only a few counts. The V gene is TRBV5-4, the J gene TRBJ2-5, with D possibly matching TRBD2 (6 bases). This CDR3 spans 13 amino acids. Germline CDR1 reads SGHNT; CDR2 reads YYREEE (reference sequence). The germline V and J ends were trimmed by 4 bases and 4 bases, with 11 bases remaining between them. The DNA of the CDR3 is TGTGCCAGCAGCCTGGGGACTGCAGAGACCCAGTACTTC. This codes for CASSLGTAETQYF.

The rearrangement links TRBV5-1 to TRBJ2-3; D may be TRBD2 (6 bases). Germline CDR1 and CDR2: SGHRS and YFSETQ. Trimming shortened V by 4 bases and J by 2 bases, and 11 bases separated the two germline ends. The length of the CDR3 is 14 residues. CDR3 region: CASSLSGSTDTQYF. Written as DNA, the CDR3 is TGCGCCAGCAGCCTTAGCGGTTCCACAGATACGCAGTATTTT.

The chain combines TRBV10-2 with TRBJ2-1; 7 positions match TRBD1. CDR1 is WSHSY and CDR2 is SAAADI in the germline V gene. CDR3 length equals 14 residues. Trimming took 8 bases from V and 2 from J; bases not matched to a gene: 6. The CDR3 DNA sequence: TGCGCCAGCTTAGGGACAGAGACCTACAATGAGCAGTTCTTC. It codes for CASLGTETYNEQFF.

V gene TRBV3-1 combines with J gene TRBJ2-3; D not resolved. Trimming shortened V by 0 bases and J by 0 bases, and 13 bases separated the two germline ends. CDR1 is LGHDT and CDR2 is YNNKEL in the germline V gene (reference sequence). The CDR3 extends over 17 amino acids. Here the CDR3 reads CASSQDTQRPSTDTQYF. For the CDR3, the DNA is TGTGCCAGCAGCCAAGATACTCAGCGTCCTAGCACAGATACGCAGTATTTT.

Worth noting for this clonotype: A far larger clone is off by one base, so a read error is likely. The chain joins TRBV5-1 to TRBJ2-7; D gene uncertain. Between the trimmed V and J ends, which lost 0 bases and 7 bases, there was a span of 14 bases. The CDR3 is made up of 14 amino acids. The V gene's germline CDR1 is SGHRS and CDR2 YFSETQ. CDR3 sequence (DNA): TGCGCCAGCAGCTTGGAGGCAGGAGACGATGAGCAGTACTTC. Its protein product is CASSLEAGDDEQYF.

This clonotype was seen repeatedly, ten times or more. The chain employs TRBV28 and TRBJ2-7; TRBD1 aligns across 7 bases. CDR3 length: 13 amino acids. Trimming cost V 7 bases and J 4 bases; bases outside gene matches: 7. Germline V gene lookup returns CDR1 MDHEN and CDR2 SYDVKM. The CDR3 sequence is CASNVGQRYEQYF. CDR3 DNA: TGTGCCAGCAACGTGGGACAGCGGTACGAGCAGTACTTC.

This chain links TRBV25-1 with TRBJ2-7, with D perhaps assigned TRBD1 or TRBD2 (5 bases each). Germline CDR1 reads MGHDK; CDR2 reads SYGVNS. This CDR3 comprises 13 residues. Between the trimmed V and J ends, which lost 8 bases and 2 bases, there was a span of 13 bases. DNA of the CDR3: TGTGCCAGCGGGTCGGGACGGGCCTACGAGCAGTACTTC. Amino acids: CASGSGRAYEQYF.

The CDR3 DNA reads TGTGCCAGCAGCTTGTGGGCAGGGGATATGGGCTACACCTTC. Encoded protein: CASSLWAGDMGYTF. The gene calls are TRBV5-8 and TRBJ1-2; the D gene is possibly TRBD1 (6 bases). Germline lookup yields CDR1 SGHTS and CDR2 YDEGEE. Trimming left V 1 base short and J 8 bases short, with 15 bases between. This CDR3 has 14 residues.

Many counts were recorded for this clonotype. The V and J genes are TRBV28 and TRBJ2-2, with 10 bases identical to TRBD2. Trimming took 4 bases from V and 3 from J; bases not matched to a gene: 5. The length of the CDR3 is 16 residues. Per the germline V gene, CDR1 is MDHEN and CDR2 is SYDVKM. The CDR3 sequence is CASSSSGRAYTGELFF. The DNA of the CDR3 is TGTGCCAGCAGTTCGAGCGGGAGGGCGTACACCGGGGAGCTGTTTTTT.

Many counts were recorded for this clonotype. The rearrangement joins TRBV9 to TRBJ2-1; D gene ambiguous. Trimming took off 0 bases at V and 8 bases at J, with 6 bases between the two ends. The CDR3 has 12 residues. Germline-derived CDR1 and CDR2 are SGDLS and YYNGEE. CDR3 in amino acids: CASSVAGHEQFF. In nucleotides, the CDR3 is TGTGCCAGCAGCGTAGCGGGCCATGAGCAGTTCTTC.

The V and J genes are TRBV6-5 and TRBJ2-7, with D perhaps TRBD1 (6 bases). The CDR3 has 15 amino acids. The germline gives CDR1 MNHEY, CDR2 SVGAGI. Trimming shortened V by 6 bases and J by 3 bases, and 18 bases separated the two germline ends. In nucleotides, the CDR3 is TGTGCCAGCAGCTATACCGCAGGACAGAACTACGAGCAGTACTTC. Translating gives CASSYTAGQNYEQYF.

This clonotype was observed a handful of times. The chain's CDR3 is CATKSQAITNYGYTF. The CDR3 region has the DNA TGTGCCACCAAATCTCAGGCTATTACTAACTATGGCTACACCTTC. The rearrangement links TRBV28 to TRBJ1-2, with no clear D. V dropped 10 bases and J dropped 0 bases, with 18 bases sitting between them. Germline V gene data show CDR1 as MDHEN and CDR2 as SYDVKM. CDR3 length: 15 residues.

In its sample, this clonotype was seen many times. CDR3 DNA sequence: TGTGCCAGCAGCTCAATACAGGGTCTCTCCTACGAGCAGTACTTC. Amino acids: CASSSIQGLSYEQYF. This chain connects TRBV7-6 to TRBJ2-7, with TRBD1 as a possible D gene (6 bases). CDR1 and CDR2 from the germline V gene are SGHVS and FNYEAQ. V was pared by 4 bases and J by 0 bases, with 13 bases between. CDR3 length: 15 amino acids.

Worth noting for this clonotype: This sequence is one base from a far larger clone and is likely a read error. The chain uses TRBV6-2 or TRBV6-3 and TRBJ2-1; D may be TRBD2 (6 bases). This CDR3 comprises 13 residues. Trimming stripped 6 bases from V and 10 bases from J, with 16 bases between. Germline-derived CDR1 and CDR2 are MNHEY and SVGEGT. The CDR3 loop is CASRPPGSYEQFF. Written as DNA, the CDR3 is TGTGCCAGCAGACCACCCGGGAGCTACGAGCAGTTCTTC.

This clonotype was observed a few times. This rearrangement joins TRBV7-3 to TRBJ2-7; D gene ambiguous. The ends were cut back, 5 bases at V and 0 bases at J, with 8 bases in the middle. Germline V gene sequence: CDR1 SGHTA, CDR2 FQGTGA. The CDR3 spans 13 residues. CDR3 sequence (DNA): TGTGCCAGCAGCACCGGGCCCTCCTACGAGCAGTACTTC. This sequence encodes CASSTGPSYEQYF.

The rearrangement uses TRBV24-1 and TRBJ2-3; tentatively, D is TRBD1 (6 bases). Germline V gives CDR1 KGHDR, CDR2 SFDVKD. Deletions cut 1 base from V and 10 bases from J, with 8 bases between. There are 12 residues in the CDR3. CDR3 loop: CATSDLQGPQYF. The DNA of the CDR3 is TGTGCCACCAGTGATTTACAGGGTCCGCAGTATTTT.

This clonotype was detected many times. The CDR3 sequence: CAWSLRAGITYEQYF. CDR3 bases: TGTGCCTGGAGTTTGAGGGCAGGGATAACCTACGAGCAGTACTTC. The chain recombines TRBV30 with TRBJ2-7; the D gene could be TRBD1 or TRBD2 (5 bases each). This CDR3 region has 15 residues. The V end was cut by 2 bases, the J end by 2 bases, with 16 bases between. Germline-derived CDR1 and CDR2 are GTSNPN and SVGIG (reference sequence).

The chain couples TRBV20-1 to TRBJ1-3; D not resolved. This CDR3 has 15 amino acids. Trimming took 3 bases from V and 1 from J, leaving 13 bases between them. Germline V gives CDR1 DFQATT, CDR2 SNEGSKA (reference sequence). CDR3 nucleotide sequence: TGCAGTGCTAGTCAGACGACAAGTTCTGGAAACACCATATATTTT. Amino acid sequence: CSASQTTSSGNTIYF.

This clonotype appeared many times. The rearrangement joins TRBV5-1 to TRBJ2-1, with D hard to call. Per germline, CDR1 SGHRS and CDR2 YFSETQ. The V end was cut by 0 bases, the J end by 7 bases, with 8 bases between. This CDR3 comprises 13 residues. CDR3 in DNA: TGCGCCAGCAGCTTGGCACAGAGGAATGAGCAGTTCTTC. Amino acids: CASSLAQRNEQFF.

This clonotype was counted a single time. The chain combines TRBV6-2 or TRBV6-3 with TRBJ2-1; 10 bases map to TRBD2. CDR1 and CDR2 (germline): MNHEY, SVGEGT. The CDR3 spans 14 residues. Trimming removed 7 bases from V and 7 bases from J; junction bases left unmatched: 7. The CDR3 sequence is CASKRVSGRNEQFF. As DNA, the CDR3 is TGTGCCAGCAAAAGGGTTAGCGGGAGGAATGAGCAGTTCTTC.

This clonotype was seen a few times. The chain is built from TRBV6-2 or TRBV6-3 and TRBJ2-7, with 10 bases fitting TRBD2. Germline lookup yields CDR1 MNHEY and CDR2 SVGEGT. The CDR3 is 15 residues long. The junction had 7 bases not matched to a gene; V was cut back by 7 bases and J by 1 base. The DNA of the CDR3 is TGTGCCAGCACCCGGGGGACTAGCGTATCCTACGAGCAGTACTTC. This codes for CASTRGTSVSYEQYF.

This clonotype was observed once. The chain recombines TRBV5-3 with TRBJ2-5, with D uncertain. TRBV5-3 is known as an ORF, though its function is uncertain. Trimming cost V 9 bases and J 3 bases, with 15 bases left between them. CDR3 length: 13 residues. CDR3 loop: CAISLTGEETQYF. Written as DNA, the CDR3 is TGTGCCATCAGTCTTACTGGGGAAGAGACCCAGTACTTC.